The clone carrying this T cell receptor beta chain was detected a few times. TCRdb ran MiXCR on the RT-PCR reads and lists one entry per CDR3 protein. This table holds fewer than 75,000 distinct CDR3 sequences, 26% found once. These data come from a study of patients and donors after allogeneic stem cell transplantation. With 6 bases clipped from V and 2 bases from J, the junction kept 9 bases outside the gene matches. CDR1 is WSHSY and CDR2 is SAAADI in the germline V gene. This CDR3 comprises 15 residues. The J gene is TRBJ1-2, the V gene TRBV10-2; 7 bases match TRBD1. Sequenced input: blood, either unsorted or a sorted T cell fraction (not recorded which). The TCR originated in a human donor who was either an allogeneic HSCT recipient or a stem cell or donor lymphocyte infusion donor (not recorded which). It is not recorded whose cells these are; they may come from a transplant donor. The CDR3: CASSARQGGNYGYTF. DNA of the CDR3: TGCGCCAGCAGCGCGAGACAGGGTGGGAACTATGGCTACACCTTC.